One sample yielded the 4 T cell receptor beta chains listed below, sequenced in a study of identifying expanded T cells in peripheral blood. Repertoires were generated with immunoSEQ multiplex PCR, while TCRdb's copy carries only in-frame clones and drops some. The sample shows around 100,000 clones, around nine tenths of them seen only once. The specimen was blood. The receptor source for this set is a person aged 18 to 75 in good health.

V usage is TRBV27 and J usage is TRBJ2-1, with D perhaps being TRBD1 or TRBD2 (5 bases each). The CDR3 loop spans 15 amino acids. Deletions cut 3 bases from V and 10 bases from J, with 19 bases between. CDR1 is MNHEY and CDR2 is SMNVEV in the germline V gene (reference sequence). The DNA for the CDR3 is TGTGCCAGCAGTTTTCTGCCGGTTGGGGGATACGAGCAGTTCTTC. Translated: CASSFLPVGGYEQFF.

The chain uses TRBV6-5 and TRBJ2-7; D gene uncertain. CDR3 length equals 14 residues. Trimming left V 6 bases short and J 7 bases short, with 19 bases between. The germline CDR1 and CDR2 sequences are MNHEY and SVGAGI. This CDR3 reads CASSPQSTDGEQYF. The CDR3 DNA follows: TGTGCCAGCAGCCCCCAGAGCACGGATGGGGAGCAGTACTTC.

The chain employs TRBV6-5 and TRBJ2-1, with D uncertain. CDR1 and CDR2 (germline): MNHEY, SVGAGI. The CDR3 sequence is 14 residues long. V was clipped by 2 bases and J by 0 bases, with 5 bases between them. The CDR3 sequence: CASSYDSSYNEQFF. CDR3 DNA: TGTGCCAGCAGTTACGATAGCTCCTACAATGAGCAGTTCTTC.

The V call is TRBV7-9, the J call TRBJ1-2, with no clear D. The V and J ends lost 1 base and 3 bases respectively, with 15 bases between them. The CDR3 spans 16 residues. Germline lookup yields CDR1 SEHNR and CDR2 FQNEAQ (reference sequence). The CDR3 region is CASSLGDTDFDYGYTF. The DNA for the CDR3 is TGTGCCAGCAGCTTAGGGGATACGGATTTTGACTATGGCTACACCTTC.